The 20 T cell receptor beta chains presented below share a single source sample, sequenced in a study of blood T cell repertoires in COVID-19 (dated by TCRdb to about 2020). Library construction relied on the immunoSEQ multiplex PCR assay. Sourced from immuneACCESS, this table was stored by TCRdb with only in-frame sequences that have V and J called. A share of the clones is absent; for the studies checked, an unresolved V gene accounts for under half, and the remainder has no known explanation. This sample gives approximately 86,000 clones in total; 80% to 90% of them show up just once. The ten most abundant clones make up roughly 8.7% of the sample. Material: peripheral blood. All receptors come from a man over 45 with acute or convalescent COVID-19.

The rearrangement uses TRBV10-3 and TRBJ1-1; 9 nucleotides match TRBD1. CDR1 is ENHRY and CDR2 is SYGVKD in the germline V gene. J lost 6 bases, V lost 11 bases, and 10 bases had no gene match. This CDR3 has 13 residues. Here the CDR3 reads CAAGTGNSAEAFF. The CDR3 DNA sequence: TGTGCCGCTGGGACAGGGAATAGCGCTGAAGCTTTCTTT.

This clone appeared a single time. The rearrangement joins TRBV18 to TRBJ1-4, with D tentatively TRBD1 (6 bases). CDR3 size: 13 residues. Germline-derived CDR1 and CDR2 are KGHSH and LQKENI. The ends were cut back, 4 bases at V and 6 bases at J, with 9 bases in the middle. The CDR3 sequence: CASSRGRDEKLFF. CDR3 DNA sequence: TGTGCCAGCTCACGGGGGCGTGATGAAAAACTGTTTTTT.

This rearrangement joins TRBV10-3 to TRBJ1-2; 7 nucleotides align to TRBD1. The V segment lost 2 bases and the J segment 5 bases; nucleotides outside the gene matches: 2. The CDR3 runs 13 residues. Germline loops: CDR1 ENHRY, CDR2 SYGVKD. The CDR3 protein is CAISEGGQYGYTF. The CDR3 DNA reads TGTGCCATCAGTGAGGGGGGACAGTATGGCTACACCTTC.

The chain links TRBV19 to TRBJ1-1, with TRBD1 identical over 7 bases. Germline V lookup: CDR1 LNHDA, CDR2 SQIVND (reference sequence). The trim removed 5 bases at V and 7 bases at J, leaving 13 bases unmatched. The length of the CDR3 is 15 residues. CDR3 sequence (DNA): TGTGCCAGTAGTGCCCGAGGGACAGACCAAGATGAAGCTTTCTTT. Translating it yields CASSARGTDQDEAFF. The variable domain in full, with the rest retrieved from reference TRBV19 and TRBJ1-1, is DGGITQSPKYLFRKEGQNVTLSCEQNLNHDAMYWYRQDPGQGLRLIYYSQIVNDFQKGDIAEGYSVSREKKESFPLTVTSAQKNPTAFYLCASSARGTDQDEAFFGQGTRLTVV.

In nucleotides, the CDR3 is TGTGCCAGCAGTTTATTTCTCAGGGATGAAAAACTGTTTTTT. Its translation is CASSLFLRDEKLFF. The chain has TRBV6-9 and TRBJ1-4; D perhaps matches TRBD1 (5 bases). The germline gives CDR1 MNHGY, CDR2 SVAAGI. This CDR3 has 14 residues. Deletions cut 4 bases from V and 6 bases from J, with 12 bases between.

This chain uses TRBV29-1 with TRBJ1-1; TRBD1 matches 7 bases. The V segment lost 5 bases and the J segment 3 bases; nucleotides outside the gene matches: 9. The CDR3 runs to 14 residues. CDR1 and CDR2 (germline): SQVTM, ANQGSEA. CDR3 in amino acids: CSVLRSGGYTEAFF. CDR3 DNA sequence: TGCAGCGTTTTAAGATCAGGGGGGTACACTGAAGCTTTCTTT. Combining the CDR3 with reference TRBV29-1 and TRBJ1-1 gives the whole variable domain SAVISQKPSRDICQRGTSLTIQCQVDSQVTMMFWYRQQPGQSLTLIATANQGSEATYESGFVIDKFPISRPNLTFSTLTVSNMSPEDSSIYLCSVLRSGGYTEAFFGQGTRLTVV.

In this sample, this clone turned up a few times. The chain is built from TRBV21-1 and TRBJ2-1; TRBD2 is taken as the D call from the table, unchecked against the DNA. TRBV21-1 is classified as a pseudogene. The CDR3 is 17 amino acids. CDR3: CASSATSGGHLNNEQFF. The CDR3 DNA follows: TGTGCCAGCAGCGCGACTAGCGGGGGGCACCTCAACAATGAGCAGTTCTTC.

The chain has TRBV5-6 and TRBJ1-2; tentatively, D is TRBD1 (5 bases). This CDR3 is built from 15 residues. Germline CDR1 and CDR2: SGHDT and YYEEEE. The V end was cut by 4 bases, the J end by 4 bases, with 17 bases between. CDR3 in amino acids: CASSAASTATYGYTF. The CDR3 DNA follows: TGTGCCAGCAGCGCCGCTTCGACAGCAACCTATGGCTACACCTTC.

CDR3 sequence: CASSPDRDAETQYF. The CDR3 coding sequence is TGTGCCAGCAGCCCCGACAGGGATGCAGAGACCCAGTACTTC. This chain connects TRBV7-3 to TRBJ2-5, with 7 bases that match TRBD1. The germline V gene encodes CDR1 SGHTA and CDR2 FQGTGA. Germline trimming cut 5 bases from V and 4 bases from J; bases unmatched to any gene: 7. This CDR3 comprises 14 residues.

The chain has TRBV30 and TRBJ1-2; 7 bases align to TRBD1. This CDR3 region has 15 residues. The trim removed 7 bases at V and 0 bases at J, leaving 11 bases unmatched. Germline lookup yields CDR1 GTSNPN and CDR2 SVGIG (reference sequence). The CDR3 DNA reads TGTGCCTCCCGGCGGACAGGTCTTTCTAACTATGGCTACACCTTC. It encodes CASRRTGLSNYGYTF. The full variable domain, its missing parts supplied by reference TRBV30 and TRBJ1-2, is SQTIHQWPATLVQPVGSPLSLECTVEGTSNPNLYWYRQAAGRGLQLLFYSVGIGQISSEVPQNLSASRPQDRQFILSSKKLLLSDSGFYLCASRRTGLSNYGYTFGSGTRLTVV.

A word on this clone: Other DNA sequences in the sample encode the same CDR3. The rearrangement joins TRBV4-2 to TRBJ2-2; 9 nucleotides align to TRBD2. CDR1 is LGHNA and CDR2 is YNFKEQ in the germline V gene. This CDR3 is built from 18 residues. V dropped 5 bases and J dropped 2; count of bases not matched to a gene: 12. The CDR3 reads CASSGDLSGGVNTGELFF. DNA of the CDR3: TGTGCCAGCAGCGGAGACCTTAGCGGGGGAGTTAACACCGGGGAGCTGTTTTTT.

This chain connects TRBV19 to TRBJ1-6; D is unresolved. Germline CDR1 reads LNHDA; CDR2 reads SQIVND (reference sequence). V lost 10 bases to trimming and J lost 0 bases, with 10 bases between them. CDR3 length: 14 residues. The CDR3 sequence: CATGLSSYNSPLHF. CDR3 nucleotide sequence: TGTGCCACCGGGTTGAGCTCCTATAATTCACCCCTCCACTTT.

V and J are TRBV2 and TRBJ2-2; 8 nucleotides align to TRBD2. The CDR3 extends over 14 amino acids. Germline V gene lookup returns CDR1 SNHLY and CDR2 FYNNEI. J was trimmed by 4 bases and V by 10 bases; bases with no gene match: 8. The CDR3 bases are TGTGCCATCCAGGGGACTAGTTTCACCGGGGAGCTGTTTTTT. Protein product: CAIQGTSFTGELFF.

This sequence joins TRBV18 and TRBJ1-1, with D hard to call. V was cut by 3 bases and J by 5 bases, with 7 bases left in between. The CDR3 spans 12 residues. Per germline, CDR1 KGHSH and CDR2 LQKENI. CDR3 sequence reads: CASSPAATEAFF. CDR3 sequence (DNA): TGTGCCAGCTCACCGGCAGCGACTGAAGCTTTCTTT.

The chain recombines TRBV7-2 with TRBJ2-7; TRBD1 is a possible D gene (5 bases). The CDR3 runs to 15 residues. V lost 2 bases and J lost 2, with 13 bases in between. Germline V CDR1 and CDR2: SGHTA, FQGNSA. CDR3 nucleotide sequence: TGTGCCAGCAGCTTATATGGGTTAGGGGCCTACGAGCAGTACTTC. Translation gives CASSLYGLGAYEQYF.

The chain combines TRBV11-2 with TRBJ2-5, with a possible D match to TRBD1 (5 bases). Germline V gives CDR1 SGHAT, CDR2 FQNNGV. Trimming removed 2 bases from V and 5 bases from J, with 15 bases in between. The CDR3 totals 15 residues. The CDR3 protein is CASSLRTLNWETQYF. The CDR3 coding sequence is TGTGCCAGCAGCTTACGGACACTTAATTGGGAGACCCAGTACTTC.

The CDR3 loop reads CARYKRNSNQPQHF. The CDR3 region has the DNA TGTGCCAGATATAAGAGAAATAGCAATCAGCCCCAGCATTTT. The V call is TRBV6-5, the J call TRBJ1-5; D gene uncertain. Looked up from germline, CDR1 is MNHEY and CDR2 is SVGAGI. The CDR3 runs 14 residues. V was shortened by 9 bases and J by 0 bases, with 12 bases between the two germline ends.

The chain joins TRBV28 to TRBJ1-1; unclear D gene. This CDR3 is 14 amino acids long. Trimming removed 6 bases at V and 0 bases at J, with 11 bases between. The germline V gene encodes CDR1 MDHEN and CDR2 SYDVKM. The DNA of the CDR3 is TGTGCCAGCAGACTTGGGAGCATGAACACTGAAGCTTTCTTT. Translating gives CASRLGSMNTEAFF.

This sequence joins TRBV28 and TRBJ2-1; 9 bases are a match to TRBD2. J was trimmed by 7 bases and V by 5 bases; bases with no gene match: 15. The germline gives CDR1 MDHEN, CDR2 SYDVKM. The CDR3 consists of 17 residues. As DNA, the CDR3 is TGTGCCAGCAGTCCTTCCTCCGGGACTAGCATGAGGAATGAGCAGTTCTTC. Protein product: CASSPSSGTSMRNEQFF.

The CDR3 nucleotides are TGTGCCAGCAGTTCCGGGTCCTTTAGGCCGCAGTATTTT. Protein sequence: CASSSGSFRPQYF. This rearrangement joins TRBV6-5 to TRBJ2-3, with D uncertain. Germline values: CDR1 MNHEY, CDR2 SVGAGI. V lost 4 bases and J 10 bases, leaving 15 bases between the germline ends. This CDR3 comprises 13 residues.